Presented here are 22 T cell receptor beta chains from one specimen sequenced in a study of blood T cell repertoires in COVID-19. This table comes from immunoSEQ multiplex PCR, and its TCRdb copy is limited to in-frame clones, with some not included. The table has 250,000 to 350,000 clones, about 90% seen once. Sample: peripheral blood. The receptors originated from a woman between 45 and 60 years old who had recovered from COVID-19.

The chain employs TRBV19 and TRBJ1-2, with 7 bases that match TRBD1. V shed 8 bases, J shed 8 bases, and the junction held 5 bases outside the gene matches. The CDR3 extends over 11 amino acids. Germline V gives CDR1 LNHDA, CDR2 SQIVND (reference sequence). The DNA for the CDR3 is TGTGCCAGTTACACAGGGGTAGGCTACACCTTC. The encoded protein is CASYTGVGYTF. The complete variable domain, with remaining parts taken from reference TRBV19 and TRBJ1-2, reads DGGITQSPKYLFRKEGQNVTLSCEQNLNHDAMYWYRQDPGQGLRLIYYSQIVNDFQKGDIAEGYSVSREKKESFPLTVTSAQKNPTAFYLCASYTGVGYTFGSGTRLTVV.

In its sample, this clone was seen once. The chain employs TRBV12-3 or TRBV12-4 and TRBJ2-1; a weak D match, TRBD2 (6 bases). The V end was cut by 3 bases, the J end by 4 bases, with 7 bases between. The CDR3 contains 13 residues. The CDR3 spells CASSFRGYNEQFF. As DNA, the CDR3 is TGTGCCAGCAGTTTTCGGGGGTACAATGAGCAGTTCTTC.

The chain links TRBV7-2 to TRBJ2-5; 8 nucleotides match TRBD2. CDR1 is SGHTA and CDR2 is FQGNSA in the germline V gene. The CDR3 consists of 17 residues. V gave up 4 bases and J gave up 5 bases; unmatched junction bases: 15. CDR3 nucleotides: TGTGCCAGCAGCTCCGGGGTGAGCGGGGGACGCGAGGAGACCCAGTACTTC. This codes for CASSSGVSGGREETQYF.

The chain couples TRBV4-3 to TRBJ2-7; no definite D call. Between the trimmed V and J ends, which lost 0 bases and 5 bases, there was a span of 14 bases. CDR1 and CDR2 from the germline V gene are LGHNA and YSLEER. The CDR3 is 15 residues long. This CDR3 reads CASSQEVTGMDEQYF. As DNA, the CDR3 is TGCGCCAGCAGCCAAGAGGTAACGGGTATGGACGAGCAGTACTTC.

V is TRBV30 and J is TRBJ2-1, with TRBD1 matching 10 bases. The CDR3 covers 15 residues. Germline lookup yields CDR1 GTSNPN and CDR2 SVGIG (reference sequence). J was trimmed by 10 bases and V by 3 bases; bases with no gene match: 12. CDR3 in DNA: TGTGCCTGGAGCAAAAGCCGGGACAGGGGTTTCGAGCAGTTCTTC. Its translation: CAWSKSRDRGFEQFF.

The chain links TRBV30 to TRBJ1-1; 10 bases are a match to TRBD1. There are 16 residues in the CDR3. Unmatched junction bases numbered 6, after V lost 2 bases and J lost 0 bases. CDR1 and CDR2 from the germline V gene are GTSNPN and SVGIG (reference sequence). The CDR3 protein is CAWSTGQGEMNTEAFF. As DNA, the CDR3 is TGTGCCTGGAGTACCGGACAGGGGGAAATGAACACTGAAGCTTTCTTT.

The chain is built from TRBV18 and TRBJ2-1; D may be TRBD2 (5 bases). This CDR3 region has 17 residues. Trimming left V 2 bases short and J 5 bases short, with 19 bases between. Germline V gene sequence: CDR1 KGHSH, CDR2 LQKENI. CDR3 coding DNA: TGTGCCAGCTCACCAGAGTTGAGGGTGGATCCGAACAATGAGCAGTTCTTC. Its translation: CASSPELRVDPNNEQFF. The full variable domain, rest sourced from reference TRBV18 and TRBJ2-1, is NAGVMQNPRHLVRRRGQEARLRCSPMKGHSHVYWYRQLPEEGLKFMVYLQKENIIDESGMPKERFSAEFPKEGPSILRIQQVVRGDSAAYFCASSPELRVDPNNEQFFGPGTRLTVL.

CDR3 amino acids: CASSGGLADSYEQYF. The CDR3 nucleotides are TGTGCCAGCAGTGGGGGACTAGCGGACTCCTACGAGCAGTACTTC. The V and J genes are TRBV28 and TRBJ2-7, with 11 bases matching TRBD2. Germline V CDR1 and CDR2: MDHEN, SYDVKM. The ends lost 5 bases at V and 0 bases at J; junction bases unmatched: 3. The CDR3 is 15 residues long.

The chain joins TRBV2 to TRBJ1-5; 9 bases fit TRBD1. From germline, CDR1 is SNHLY and CDR2 FYNNEI. This CDR3 contains 16 residues. V was clipped by 7 bases and J by 2 bases; unmatched bases: 9. CDR3 sequence reads: CASTEQGAFGNQPQHF. The CDR3 nucleotides are TGTGCCAGCACCGAACAGGGGGCTTTTGGCAATCAGCCCCAGCATTTT.

The V call is TRBV28, the J call TRBJ1-6, with 7 nucleotides matching TRBD1. The germline V gene encodes CDR1 MDHEN and CDR2 SYDVKM. The V gene end was trimmed by 8 bases and the J gene end by 6 bases; junction bases not matched to a gene: 10. CDR3 length: 15 amino acids. The CDR3 here is CASRDSHSSNSPLHF. The CDR3 bases are TGTGCCAGCCGGGACAGCCATTCCAGTAATTCACCCCTCCACTTT.

The rearrangement joins TRBV28 to TRBJ1-1; 7 bases match TRBD1. V was pared by 6 bases and J by 4 bases, with 5 bases of the junction left unmatched. The CDR3 totals 13 residues. Germline assignment: CDR1 MDHEN and CDR2 SYDVKM. CDR3 in amino acids: CASSRTGVTEAFF. The CDR3 DNA reads as TGTGCCAGCAGCCGTACAGGGGTCACTGAAGCTTTCTTT.

The chain couples TRBV30 to TRBJ1-2; 7 bases match TRBD1. CDR3 length: 13 amino acids. V lost 3 bases and J lost 5; bases outside the gene matches: 6. From germline, CDR1 is GTSNPN and CDR2 SVGIG (reference sequence). The CDR3 region is CAWRATGAYGYTF. In DNA form, the CDR3 reads TGTGCCTGGAGGGCTACAGGGGCTTATGGCTACACCTTC.

This chain joins TRBV6-2 or TRBV6-3 and TRBJ1-2; a weak D match, TRBD1 (6 bases). The CDR3 totals 13 residues. V was clipped by 2 bases and J by 8 bases, with 12 bases between them. The V gene's germline CDR1 is MNHEY and CDR2 SVGEGT. The CDR3 loop reads CASSYGTQRGYTF. The CDR3 DNA is TGTGCCAGCAGTTACGGGACACAGAGGGGCTACACCTTC.

The V call is TRBV6-2 or TRBV6-3, the J call TRBJ2-1; 12 bases align to TRBD2. Germline CDR1 and CDR2: MNHEY and SVGEGT. V lost 6 bases and J lost 7; bases outside the gene matches: 4. This CDR3 is 14 amino acids long. Written as DNA, the CDR3 is TGTGCCAGCAGCCTGACTAGCGGGAGAAATGAGCAGTTCTTC. Translated: CASSLTSGRNEQFF.

This clone was picked up a small number of times. This chain connects TRBV27 to TRBJ2-7, with D possibly being TRBD1 (6 bases). Per germline, CDR1 MNHEY and CDR2 SMNVEV (reference sequence). This CDR3 contains 12 residues. V lost 4 bases and J 3 bases, leaving 7 bases between the germline ends. The DNA for the CDR3 is TGTGCCAGCAGTTCGGACAGCTACGAGCAGTACTTC. Protein product: CASSSDSYEQYF.

This chain connects TRBV2 to TRBJ2-5; 7 bases line up with TRBD1. Germline V gene sequence: CDR1 SNHLY, CDR2 FYNNEI. Trimming at V came to 5 bases and at J to 1 base, leaving 10 bases not matched to a gene. The CDR3 covers 16 residues. CDR3 DNA sequence: TGTGCCAGCAGTCGCAGCCGAGCAGGGGGCCAAGAGACCCAGTACTTC. Amino acids: CASSRSRAGGQETQYF.

The V and J genes are TRBV30 and TRBJ1-5; the D is unclear. The germline gives CDR1 GTSNPN, CDR2 SVGIG (reference sequence). The CDR3 is 15 amino acids. V lost 3 bases and J lost 6, with 18 bases in between. The DNA of the CDR3 is TGTGCCTGGAGCCCCACCCGGGGATCGGGTCAGCCCCAGCATTTT. Protein sequence: CAWSPTRGSGQPQHF. Supplemented by reference TRBV30 and TRBJ1-5, the full variable domain reads SQTIHQWPATLVQPVGSPLSLECTVEGTSNPNLYWYRQAAGRGLQLLFYSVGIGQISSEVPQNLSASRPQDRQFILSSKKLLLSDSGFYLCAWSPTRGSGQPQHFGDGTRLSIL.

The V call is TRBV5-1, the J call TRBJ2-2; 7 bases agree with TRBD1. Germline CDR1 SGHRS, CDR2 YFSETQ. The CDR3 is 15 residues long. The V gene end was trimmed by 4 bases and the J gene end by 3 bases; junction bases not matched to a gene: 6. The CDR3 reads CASSTFDRDTGELFF. CDR3 coding DNA: TGCGCCAGCAGCACCTTCGACAGGGACACCGGGGAGCTGTTTTTT.

The chain recombines TRBV10-3 with TRBJ2-5; D is unclear. Trimming stripped 2 bases from V and 5 bases from J, with 6 bases between. The CDR3 sequence is 12 residues long. Looked up from germline, CDR1 is ENHRY and CDR2 is SYGVKD. CDR3 nucleotides: TGTGCCATCAGTGAGCCGAGGGAGACCCAGTACTTC. This translates into CAISEPRETQYF.

This clone was seen a handful of times. This chain connects TRBV6-5 to TRBJ2-1, with D hard to call. The V and J ends lost 4 bases and 10 bases respectively, with 8 bases between them. CDR1 is MNHEY and CDR2 is SVGAGI in the germline V gene. The CDR3 loop spans 11 amino acids. This CDR3 is CASSSSREQFF. In DNA form, the CDR3 reads TGTGCCAGCAGTTCCTCCCGGGAGCAGTTCTTC.

V gene TRBV28 combines with J gene TRBJ1-5; the match to TRBD1 covers 7 bases. Germline CDR1 reads MDHEN; CDR2 reads SYDVKM. The CDR3 spans 15 residues. Unmatched junction bases numbered 5, after V lost 4 bases and J lost 2 bases. DNA of the CDR3: TGTGCCAGCAGTTCGAGGGGGCGTCGCAATCAGCCCCAGCATTTT. Its translation: CASSSRGRRNQPQHF.

This chain uses TRBV4-3 with TRBJ2-7, with D perhaps TRBD2 (6 bases). V gave up 4 bases and J gave up 4 bases, with 11 bases separating them. The germline gives CDR1 LGHNA, CDR2 YSLEER. CDR3 length: 13 amino acids. CDR3 amino acids: CASSPRRGYEQYF. The CDR3 nucleotides read TGCGCCAGCAGCCCTAGGAGGGGATACGAGCAGTACTTC.